These 10 T cell receptor beta chains were sequenced from one sample in a study of blood T cell repertoires in COVID-19. The method was immunoSEQ multiplex PCR; TCRdb's version includes in-frame clones alone and lacks a portion of them. The sample includes tens of thousands of clones, about 83% of them seen just once. The sample comprised peripheral blood. These receptors came from an elderly woman with acute or convalescent COVID-19.

The chain carries TRBV18 and TRBJ2-5; 7 bases agree with TRBD1. The germline V gene has CDR1 KGHSH and CDR2 LQKENI. Trimming took 4 bases from V and 2 from J; bases not matched to a gene: 4. The CDR3 loop spans 14 amino acids. The CDR3 protein is CASSRGQIQETQYF. The CDR3 DNA follows: TGTGCCAGCTCACGGGGACAGATTCAAGAGACCCAGTACTTC. The full variable domain, in which reference TRBV18 and TRBJ2-5 provide the parts outside the CDR3, is NAGVMQNPRHLVRRRGQEARLRCSPMKGHSHVYWYRQLPEEGLKFMVYLQKENIIDESGMPKERFSAEFPKEGPSILRIQQVVRGDSAAYFCASSRGQIQETQYFGPGTRLLVL.

In DNA, the CDR3 is TGCAGCGGAAACAGGGTGAGGGGCAATGAGCAGTTCTTC. Its protein is CSGNRVRGNEQFF. The chain employs TRBV29-1 and TRBJ2-1; D may be TRBD1 (6 bases). V was pared by 7 bases and J by 6 bases, with 16 bases between. Looked up from germline, CDR1 is SQVTM and CDR2 is ANQGSEA. The CDR3 is 13 residues long.

The chain couples TRBV19 to TRBJ2-7, with a possible D match to TRBD1 (5 bases). Germline V gene lookup returns CDR1 LNHDA and CDR2 SQIVND (reference sequence). V was clipped by 3 bases and J by 2 bases, with 17 bases between them. The CDR3 loop spans 16 amino acids. As DNA, the CDR3 is TGTGCCAGTAGTATGGGGAAGACAGTTCCCCCCTACGAGCAGTACTTC. It codes for CASSMGKTVPPYEQYF.

The chain recombines TRBV7-9 with TRBJ2-1, with TRBD2 matching over 9 bases. Trimming took 5 bases from V and 0 from J; bases not matched to a gene: 8. The CDR3 length is 17 residues. Germline values: CDR1 SEHNR, CDR2 FQNEAQ (reference sequence). CDR3 in amino acids: CASSHGLALSSYNEQFF. The CDR3 bases are TGTGCCAGCAGCCACGGACTAGCGCTTAGCTCCTACAATGAGCAGTTCTTC.

The J gene is TRBJ2-3, the V gene TRBV28; TRBD1 agrees at 11 bases. Germline loops: CDR1 MDHEN, CDR2 SYDVKM. J gave up 0 bases and V 4 bases, and 3 bases lay outside the gene matches. This CDR3 contains 16 residues. CDR3 sequence: CASSWTGGRSTDTQYF. CDR3 nucleotides: TGTGCCAGCAGTTGGACAGGGGGCCGGAGCACAGATACGCAGTATTTT.

The chain carries TRBV7-9 and TRBJ2-3, with TRBD2 matching 10 bases. The germline gives CDR1 SEHNR, CDR2 FQNEAQ (reference sequence). V lost 5 bases to trimming and J lost 5 bases; unmatched junction nucleotides: 10. This CDR3 region has 16 residues. Here the CDR3 reads CASSVVLAGGGDTQYF. DNA of the CDR3: TGTGCCAGCAGCGTGGTGTTAGCGGGAGGAGGAGATACGCAGTATTTT.

J is TRBJ1-1 and V is TRBV24-1; 9 nucleotides match TRBD1. This CDR3 spans 14 amino acids. The V and J ends lost 7 bases and 4 bases, in that order; junction bases with no gene match: 6. Germline V CDR1 and CDR2: KGHDR, SFDVKD. The CDR3 DNA follows: TGTGCCACCAGAAAAGGACAGGGGAGCACTGAAGCTTTCTTT. Translating gives CATRKGQGSTEAFF.

The chain joins TRBV19 to TRBJ2-1; possible D gene TRBD2, 6 bases. This CDR3 has 17 amino acids. From germline, CDR1 is LNHDA and CDR2 SQIVND (reference sequence). Trimming left V 1 base short and J 6 bases short, with 19 bases between. The DNA for the CDR3 is TGTGCCAGTAGTATAGTCGCGGTCGGAGGGTCAGGCAATGAGCAGTTCTTC. It translates to CASSIVAVGGSGNEQFF.

The gene calls are TRBV5-1 and TRBJ1-6; D call uncertain. Trimming removed 6 bases from V and 0 bases from J, with 4 bases in between. The CDR3 extends over 13 amino acids. CDR1 is SGHRS and CDR2 is YFSETQ in the germline V gene. The CDR3 DNA follows: TGCGCCAGCACGAGCTCCTATAATTCACCCCTCCACTTT. Its translation: CASTSSYNSPLHF. The complete variable domain, with remaining parts taken from reference TRBV5-1 and TRBJ1-6, reads KAGVTQTPRYLIKTRGQQVTLSCSPISGHRSVSWYQQTPGQGLQFLFEYFSETQRNKGNFPGRFSGRQFSNSRSEMNVSTLELGDSALYLCASTSSYNSPLHFGNGTRLTVT.

This clone was observed at least ten times. The chain recombines TRBV28 with TRBJ1-4; perhaps TRBD1 as D (6 bases). The length of the CDR3 is 15 residues. V was cut by 5 bases and J by 0 bases, with 10 bases left in between. The germline V gene has CDR1 MDHEN and CDR2 SYDVKM. The DNA for the CDR3 is TGTGCCAGCAGTACCCCAGGGGCAACTAATGAAAAACTGTTTTTT. Translated, it gives CASSTPGATNEKLFF.